This entry features one T cell receptor (beta chain) sequence. Its antigen remains unidentified. As for treatment: some 19 received Ad26.COV2.S at low or high dose, single or two shots; 5 received placebo; per-sample allocation not given. The study sampled participants on day 63 after the first vaccine or placebo injection. These data come from a study of Ad26.COV2.S vaccination and SARS-CoV-2 variants. Clones were sequenced by immunoSEQ multiplex PCR, and TCRdb holds only the in-frame ones, with some missing. The sample lists about 330,000 clones, 85% to 90% seen once, with approximately 5.8% in the top ten. Germline-derived CDR1 and CDR2 are LGHDT and YNNKEL (reference sequence). V trimming: 4 bases; J trimming: 7 bases; junction bases outside the gene matches: 6. The CDR3 spans 14 residues. Overall study findings and caveats: Reported findings describe substantial breadth in spike-specific CD8+ and CD4+ T cell responses following vaccination. Spike-specific TCR breadth was greater in vaccine than placebo recipients.

The chain couples TRBV3-1 (or the pseudogene TRBV3-2) to TRBJ1-4; 7 bases map to TRBD1. Sequencing used peripheral blood, obtained in a trial of Ad26.COV2.S vaccine versus placebo. This clonotype was obtained from a person aged 18 to 65 who received the Ad26.COV2.S COVID-19 vaccine or a placebo. Here the CDR3 DNA reads TGTGCCAGCAGCCCTTCATGGACAGGTGAAAAACTGTTTTTT. It yields the protein CASSPSWTGEKLFF.